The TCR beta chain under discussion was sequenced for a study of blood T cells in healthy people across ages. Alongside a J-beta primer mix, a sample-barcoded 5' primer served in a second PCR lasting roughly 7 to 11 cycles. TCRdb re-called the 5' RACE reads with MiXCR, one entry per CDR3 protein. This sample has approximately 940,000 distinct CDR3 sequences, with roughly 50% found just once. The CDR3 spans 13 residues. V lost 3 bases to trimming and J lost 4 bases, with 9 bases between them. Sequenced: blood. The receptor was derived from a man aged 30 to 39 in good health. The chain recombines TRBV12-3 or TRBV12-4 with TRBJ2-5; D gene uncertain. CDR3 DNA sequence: TGTGCCAGCAGTTTCTATCCCGCAGAGACCCAGTACTTC. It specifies CASSFYPAETQYF.